This is a list of T cell receptor beta chains from one sample in a study of early T cells in non-severe SARS-CoV-2 infection. TCRdb called the 5' RACE reads again in MiXCR, with one record for every CDR3 protein. The table has 95,000 to 100,000 distinct CDR3 sequences, roughly 11% seen once; the top ten hold roughly 4.9%. Source material: whole blood. Source of these receptors: an adult who was a healthcare worker with PCR-confirmed SARS-CoV-2 infection or an uninfected control (not recorded which). CDR3s include the opening cysteine and the closing phenylalanine or tryptophan. A D gene is named only where the DNA matches it firmly. Size tells how often a clone was seen (once, few, many) or the class of an expanded clone, and some rows leave it out.

abundance,j_gene,d_gene,v_gene,CDR3nt,CDR3aa
many,TRBJ2-6,-,TRBV5-6,TGTGCCAGCATCTACTCCGGTGGGGCCAACGTCCTGACTTTC,CASIYSGGANVLTF
once,TRBJ2-7,-,TRBV12-3/TRBV12-4,TGTGCCAGCAGTTTTGGGATCCCCTACGAGCAGTACTTC,CASSFGIPYEQYF
many,TRBJ1-6,-,TRBV27,TGTGCCAGCAGTTCTAGGGGGACAACCGTCTCCTATAATTCACCCCTCCACTTT,CASSSRGTTVSYNSPLHF
-,TRBJ2-1,-,TRBV6-1,TGTGCCAGCAGAGTGACGCTGAGCTCCTACAATGAGCAGTTCTTC,CASRVTLSSYNEQFF
-,TRBJ1-1,-,TRBV3-1,TGTGCCAGCAGCCAAGATCCCAGACCGAACACTGAAGCTTTCTTT,CASSQDPRPNTEAFF
few,TRBJ1-6,TRBD1,TRBV20-1,TGCAGTGCTGGACCGAGGACAGGGAAACTCTATTGGGATTCACCCCTCCACTTT,CSAGPRTGKLYWDSPLHF
many,TRBJ2-2,-,TRBV19,TGTGCCAGTAGTTCTGACTTCAGCCGGGGAGCCGGGGAGCTGTTTTTT,CASSSDFSRGAGELFF
few,TRBJ1-2,-,TRBV2,TGTGCCAGCTGGGGCACGTCCTACACCTTC,CASWGTSYTF
many,TRBJ1-1,-,TRBV28,TGTGCCAGCACGTCAGGGATGAACACTGAAGCTTTCTTT,CASTSGMNTEAFF
-,TRBJ1-1,-,TRBV12-5,TGTGCTAGTGCCATACGGGAACTTAACACTGAAGCTTTCTTT,CASAIRELNTEAFF
-,TRBJ2-3,-,TRBV29-1,TGCAGCGTTGTCTGGCAGGACAGCACAGATACGCAGTATTTT,CSVVWQDSTDTQYF
many,TRBJ2-1,-,TRBV19,TGTGCCAGTAGCGGGACCCTCTATTTCGAGCAGTTCTTC,CASSGTLYFEQFF
-,TRBJ2-5,-,TRBV29-1,TGCAGCGCCAGGACAGCCCAAGAGACCCAGTACTTC,CSARTAQETQYF
few,TRBJ1-2,-,TRBV9,TGTGCCAGCAGCGTAGGGGATCGCTATGGCTACACCTTC,CASSVGDRYGYTF
many,TRBJ1-2,-,TRBV7-9,TGTGCCAGCAGCTTAGGGGAAGACTCGTATGGCTACACCTTC,CASSLGEDSYGYTF
few,TRBJ2-6,-,TRBV12-3/TRBV12-4,TGTGCCAGCAGCCCGGGGGGACACCCTTACTCTGGGGCCAACGTCCTGACTTTC,CASSPGGHPYSGANVLTF
-,TRBJ2-7,-,TRBV9,TGTGCCAGCAGCGAGGGACTTACATACAACTTC,CASSEGLTYNF
few,TRBJ2-2,-,TRBV27,TGTGCCAGCAGTTGGGCGGGCGGAGGCGGGGAGCTGTTTTTT,CASSWAGGGGELFF
few,TRBJ1-1,-,TRBV6-1,TGTGCCAGCAGTGAAGACAGGGTCTTGACTGAAGCTTTCTTT,CASSEDRVLTEAFF
-,TRBJ2-1,TRBD2,TRBV19,TGTGCCAGTAGTATAGCGCTAGCGGGAGGGCGGACGGTGCAGTTCTTC,CASSIALAGGRTVQFF
many,TRBJ1-1,-,TRBV21-1,TGTGCCAGCAGCAAGGCTCAGGGGGACCACCGACTGAACACTGAAGCTTTCTTT,CASSKAQGDHRLNTEAFF
many,TRBJ1-2,-,TRBV18,TGTGCCAGCTCACCTCGAAGGGAGGACGGCTACACCTTC,CASSPRREDGYTF
few,TRBJ1-1,-,TRBV3-1,TGTGCCAGCAGCCAAGATCTTAAGGGACCGAGGGTAACTTTCTTT,CASSQDLKGPRVTFF
few,TRBJ1-4,-,TRBV20-1,TGCAGTGCTCCGGATCTTAGCGGACCAAAACGGAATGAAAAACTGTTTTTT,CSAPDLSGPKRNEKLFF
few,TRBJ2-3,TRBD2,TRBV20-1,TGCAGTGCTAGACGGCCACTAGCGGGAGGAGATACGCAGTATTTT,CSARRPLAGGDTQYF
few,TRBJ1-2,TRBD1,TRBV19,TGTGCCAGTAGTATAATCGGCAGGGGGCATGGCTACACCTTC,CASSIIGRGHGYTF
many,TRBJ2-7,TRBD1,TRBV29-1,TGCAGCGTTCAAGGGACAGGCAGCTCCTACGAGCAGTACTTC,CSVQGTGSSYEQYF
-,TRBJ2-6,-,TRBV18,TGTGCCAGCTCACCAATGGAAGCCGGCTCTGGGGCCAACGTCCTGACTTTC,CASSPMEAGSGANVLTF
-,TRBJ2-2,TRBD1,TRBV7-8,TGTGCCAGCAGCTCGGGACAGGGGGCGCAGGAAGGGGAGCTGTTTTTT,CASSSGQGAQEGELFF
many,TRBJ1-2,-,TRBV5-5,TGTGCCAGCAGCTTCTCTGAATATGGCTACACCTTC,CASSFSEYGYTF
few,TRBJ2-5,-,TRBV4-1,TGCGCCAGCAGCCAAGTGGCGACACCACAAGAGACCCAGTACTTC,CASSQVATPQETQYF
-,TRBJ2-5,-,TRBV27,TGTGCCAGCAGCTCCCGGGGGCGGCGGCGGGACCAGTACTTC,CASSSRGRRRDQYF
many,TRBJ2-5,-,TRBV7-2,TGTGCCAGCAGCCGACTCGTGACTAGAGCAGAGACCCAGTACTTC,CASSRLVTRAETQYF
-,TRBJ2-7,TRBD2,TRBV13,TGTGCCAGCAGCTTGGCTAGCGGCGGACTTTACGAGCAGTACTTC,CASSLASGGLYEQYF
few,TRBJ1-1,-,TRBV28,TGTGCCAGCAGTCTAGGAAGGGCGAACACTGAAGCTTTCTTT,CASSLGRANTEAFF
-,TRBJ1-1,TRBD1,TRBV7-2,TGTGCCAGCAGCATTCCGGGACAGGGGGCAAGAAGTACTGAAGCTTTCTTT,CASSIPGQGARSTEAFF
-,TRBJ2-2,-,TRBV27,TGTGCCAGCAGTTTCGACACCCTTCCGAGCCGGGGTACCGGGGAGCTGTTTTTT,CASSFDTLPSRGTGELFF
few,TRBJ1-1,-,TRBV28,TGTGCCAGCAGCCCAGCGCCGCCGGCGGGCACTGAAGCTTTCTTT,CASSPAPPAGTEAFF
-,TRBJ1-2,-,TRBV4-2,TGTGCCAGCAGCCAAGCGACAGACTATGGCTACACCTTC,CASSQATDYGYTF
once,TRBJ1-4,TRBD1,TRBV9,TGTGCCAGCAGCGTAGGCGGGGGACAGACAAATGAAAAACTGTTTTTT,CASSVGGGQTNEKLFF